This entry describes one T cell receptor beta chain. Its antigen remains unidentified. Base qualities are not at hand, and no much larger clone is one base apart. TCRbeta CDR3 regions were amplified from genomic DNA using the immunoSEQ Assay, a bias-controlled multiplex PCR. Per the source publication's procedure: The number of nucleated cells in each sample was estimated by amplification of reference gene primers within the assay. To quantify the absolute abundance of each unique TCRbeta CDR3 rearrangement, sequence reads were collapsed and filtered. For each sample, productive Simpson clonality was calculated by taking the square root of Simpson's diversity index across productive rearrangements. TCRdb carries this immuneACCESS record with in-frame sequences only. Its versions omit some clonotypes, under half of them owing to an unresolved V gene in the studies checked, with the rest unexplained. D and trimming come from the DNA, and the V and J calls and clone size come from that table. Here the sample has 90,000 or so clones; around 72% occur a single time. Approximately 15% of the sample is held by the ten biggest clonotypes.

These data come from a study of blood T cell repertoires in COVID-19 (dated by TCRdb to the early 2020s). At the level of the whole study: Samples from collaborators originated in the United States, Italy and Spain and spanned both the acute and convalescent phases of COVID-19. A de-identified subject ID, COVID-19 status, age in years and sex were almost always included in the sample metadata. The samples were drawn from the first 160 participants of the ongoing ImmuneRACE study and from 1,254 subjects provided by 6 global collaborators. The dataset comprised deeply sampled blood TCRbeta repertoires from subjects exposed to, actively infected with, or recovered from COVID-19. The repertoires were made available in a free public database intended to serve as a resource for research on the immune response to SARS-CoV-2. Where available, HLA class I and class II types were obtained from metadata supplied by the sample provider rather than from assay-based typing. The prospective study material was composed of cDNA or gDNA derived from T cells, B-cell-depleted T cells, or PBMCs. The full study reports these points: Clinical and demographic metadata were provided uncurated, with the amount varying by source and participant.

Whole blood was collected in K2EDTA tubes by collaborating institutions according to the institutions' own protocols. For TCRbeta analysis, collaborators shipped samples in one of three forms: frozen whole blood, isolated PBMCs, or DNA extracted from either of those sample types. Compared with germline, V lacks 6 bases and J lacks 3 bases; bases without a gene match: 7. CDR1 and CDR2 (MNHEY, SVGAGI) derive from the germline V gene. Measured from the cysteine to the phenylalanine, the CDR3 is 14 residues long. Just the 42-base CDR3 DNA is kept, in frame starting at base 1. The receptor's source is a woman aged 80 or over with acute or convalescent COVID-19. The sequenced material came from peripheral blood. The V and J segments used are TRBV6-5 and TRBJ1-1; 7 bases in the middle match TRBD1. For the CDR3, the sequence is CASSPDRADTEAFF. The nucleotides are TGTGCCAGCAGCCCCGACAGGGCGGACACTGAAGCTTTCTTT.